One and the same sample provided the 9 T cell receptor beta chains below, sequenced in a study of blood T cell repertoires in COVID-19. The data were produced by immunoSEQ multiplex PCR, yet TCRdb's version contains in-frame clones alone and is incomplete. The data contain 300,000 to 350,000 clones, more than 75% of them singletons. The sample consisted of peripheral blood. The receptors originated from a woman aged 18 to 35 who had recovered from COVID-19.

This rearrangement joins TRBV2 to TRBJ2-7; D is perhaps TRBD2 (5 bases). The CDR3 contains 12 residues. Trimming removed 7 bases from V and 6 bases from J, with 13 bases in between. Germline lookup yields CDR1 SNHLY and CDR2 FYNNEI. The CDR3 bases are TGTGCCAGCAAGAGGGCTGCCCCCGAGCAGTACGTC. Its translation: CASKRAAPEQYV.

The chain uses TRBV13 and TRBJ1-2; 7 nucleotides align to TRBD1. This CDR3 contains 14 residues. Germline CDR1 PRHDT, CDR2 FYEKMQ (reference sequence). After removal of 1 base from V and 8 bases from J, the junction contained 7 bases not matched to a gene. The CDR3 region has the DNA TGTGCCAGCAGCTTAGAACGACAGGGTGGGGGCTACACCTTC. The encoded protein is CASSLERQGGGYTF.

The CDR3 is CASSSTGNNEKLFF. The DNA for the CDR3 is TGTGCCAGCAGCTCCACAGGGAATAATGAAAAACTGTTTTTT. The chain uses TRBV7-8 and TRBJ1-4, with a possible D match to TRBD1 (6 bases). Germline CDR1 SGHVS, CDR2 FQNEAQ. With 4 bases removed from V and 4 bases from J, the gap between germline ends came to 10 bases. This CDR3 is built from 14 residues.

CDR3 in amino acids: CASSSDRRYEQYV. CDR3 DNA sequence: TGCGCCAGCAGCTCGGACAGACGATACGAGCAGTACGTC. The V call is TRBV5-1, the J call TRBJ2-7; maybe TRBD1 (6 bases). Trimming cost V 3 bases and J 4 bases, with 11 bases left between them. The germline CDR1 and CDR2 sequences are SGHRS and YFSETQ. The CDR3 is 13 amino acids.

V and J are TRBV10-3 and TRBJ1-4, with a possible D match to TRBD1 (6 bases). The CDR3 runs to 13 residues. The V and J ends lost 10 bases and 11 bases respectively, with 20 bases between them. The germline V gene has CDR1 ENHRY and CDR2 SYGVKD. CDR3 bases: TGTGCCACCAGGGGTCGGGACTCAAGGAAACTGTTTTTT. It codes for CATRGRDSRKLFF.

The gene calls are TRBV24-1 and TRBJ2-1, with D possibly TRBD2 on 7 matching bases. V was pared by 4 bases and J by 2 bases, with 11 bases between. From germline, CDR1 is KGHDR and CDR2 SFDVKD. The CDR3 runs to 15 residues. CDR3 sequence (DNA): TGTGCCACCAGTGAAGGGGGGGTCGCCTACAATGAGCAGTTCTTC. It specifies CATSEGGVAYNEQFF.

The rearrangement links TRBV2 to TRBJ1-2, with D perhaps TRBD1 (5 bases). V lost 6 bases, J lost 3 bases, and 11 bases lay in between. Germline CDR1 reads SNHLY; CDR2 reads FYNNEI. The CDR3 loop spans 13 amino acids. Written as DNA, the CDR3 is TGTGCCAGCAGGACCAGGGTTGACTATGGCTACACCTTC. This gives the protein CASRTRVDYGYTF.

The rearrangement uses TRBV19 and TRBJ1-2, with unresolved D. In germline, CDR1 is LNHDA, CDR2 SQIVND (reference sequence). This CDR3 has 18 amino acids. V was clipped by 4 bases and J by 2 bases, with 23 bases between them. The CDR3 nucleotides are TGTGCCAGTAGTACTACAGTGTTTGTCAGATTTCAAAACTATGGCTACACCTTC. Protein: CASSTTVFVRFQNYGYTF.

The J gene is TRBJ2-1, the V gene TRBV18; a possible D gene is TRBD2 (5 bases). The CDR3 is made up of 13 amino acids. The germline gives CDR1 KGHSH, CDR2 LQKENI. Trimming stripped 6 bases from V and 7 bases from J, with 13 bases between. The DNA for the CDR3 is TGTGCCAGCTCCCCCGGGGTCTGGAATGAGCAGTTCTTC. Translation gives CASSPGVWNEQFF.